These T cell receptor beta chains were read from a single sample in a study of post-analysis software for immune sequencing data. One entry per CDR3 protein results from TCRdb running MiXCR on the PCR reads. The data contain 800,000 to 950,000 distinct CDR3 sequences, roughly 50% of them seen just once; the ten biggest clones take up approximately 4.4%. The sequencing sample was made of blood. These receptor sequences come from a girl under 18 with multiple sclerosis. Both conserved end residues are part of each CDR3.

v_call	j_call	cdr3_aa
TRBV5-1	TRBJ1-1	CASSLAGLVGAEAFF
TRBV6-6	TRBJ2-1	CATMGVGAYNEQFF
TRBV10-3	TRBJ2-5	CAISESRHGQETQYF
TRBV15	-	CATSIETASYEQYF
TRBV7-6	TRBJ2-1	CASSLLATGGSYNEQFF
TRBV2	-	CASRPSAGDGLEQYF
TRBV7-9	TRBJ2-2	CASGVQGFFGGELFF
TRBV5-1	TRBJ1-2	CASSFGAGFGYTF
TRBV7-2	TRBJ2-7	CASSLGVIGNEQYF
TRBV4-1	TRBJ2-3	CASSEPGQGTDTQYF
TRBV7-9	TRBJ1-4	CASSFLRGREEKLFF
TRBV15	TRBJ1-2	CATSRDPTRVNYGYTF
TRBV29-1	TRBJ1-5	CSVGWGGAEIGNQPQHF
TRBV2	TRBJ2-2	CASKGGANTGELFF
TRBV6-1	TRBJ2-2	CASSTPRRWGGSSSGELFF
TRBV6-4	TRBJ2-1	CASSDSGLAGPNEQFF